One T cell receptor (beta chain) is described in this entry. What it recognizes is unknown. This sample is drawn from a study of cytomegalovirus exposure and HLA in healthy donors. Findings and caveats of the study: Most sequenced TCRs were rare (though some public TCRs occurred in many donors). CMV antigen specificity of a few CMV-associated chains was confirmed in vitro. According to the study, 160 or so TCR beta chains were cytomegalovirus-associated.

Germline CDR1 reads GTSNPN; CDR2 reads SVGIG (reference sequence). Unmatched junction bases numbered 14, after V lost 0 bases and J lost 6 bases. CDR3 length equals 16 residues. The assay was immunoSEQ multiplex PCR, and TCRdb's table has in-frame clones only and misses some. The top ten clones hold around a tenth of a sample with roughly 150,000 clones, under 90% of them seen once. The chain joins TRBV30 to TRBJ2-7, with 7 bases aligning to TRBD2. The sequenced sample consisted of PBMCs. This TCR derives from a woman aged 18-30 years in good health and CMV-seropositive. CDR3 coding DNA: TGTGCCTGGAGTGTACCCTTCCTAGCGGCTTTACTCGAGCAGTACTTC. Protein: CAWSVPFLAALLEQYF.